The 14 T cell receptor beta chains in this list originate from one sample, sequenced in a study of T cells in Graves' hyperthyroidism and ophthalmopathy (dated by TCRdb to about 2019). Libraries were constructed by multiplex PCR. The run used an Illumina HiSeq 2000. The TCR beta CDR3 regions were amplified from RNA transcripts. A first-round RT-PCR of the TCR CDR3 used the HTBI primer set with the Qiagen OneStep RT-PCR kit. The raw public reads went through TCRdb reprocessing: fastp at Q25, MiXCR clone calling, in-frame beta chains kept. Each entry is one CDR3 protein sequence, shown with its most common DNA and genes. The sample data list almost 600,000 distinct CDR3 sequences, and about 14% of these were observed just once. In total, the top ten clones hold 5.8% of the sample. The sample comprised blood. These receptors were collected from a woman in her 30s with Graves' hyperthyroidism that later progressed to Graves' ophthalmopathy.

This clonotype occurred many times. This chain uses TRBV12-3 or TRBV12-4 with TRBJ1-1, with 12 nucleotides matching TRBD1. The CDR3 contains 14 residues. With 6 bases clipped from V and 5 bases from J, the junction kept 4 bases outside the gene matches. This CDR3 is CASSGTGGGTEAFF. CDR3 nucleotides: TGTGCCAGCAGCGGGACAGGGGGCGGAACTGAAGCTTTCTTT.

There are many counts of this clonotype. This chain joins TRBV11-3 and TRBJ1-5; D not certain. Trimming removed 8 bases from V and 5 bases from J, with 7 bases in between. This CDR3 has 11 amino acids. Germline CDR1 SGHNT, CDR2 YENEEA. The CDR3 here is CASPGHQPQHF. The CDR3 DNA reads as TGTGCCAGCCCCGGTCATCAGCCCCAGCATTTT.

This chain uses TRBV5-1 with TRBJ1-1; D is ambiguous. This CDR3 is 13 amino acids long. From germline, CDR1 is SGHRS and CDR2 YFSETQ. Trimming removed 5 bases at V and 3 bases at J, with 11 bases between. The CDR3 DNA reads TGCGCCAGCAGACCAGTGACGGACACTGAAGCTTTCTTT. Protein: CASRPVTDTEAFF.

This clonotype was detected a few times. The CDR3 region has the DNA TGTGCCAGCAGCAACCCTAGCGACAATGAGCAGTTCTTC. It specifies CASSNPSDNEQFF. The chain employs TRBV9 and TRBJ2-1; D possibly corresponds to TRBD2 (6 bases). Trimming stripped 4 bases from V and 5 bases from J, with 10 bases between. CDR1 is SGDLS and CDR2 is YYNGEE in the germline V gene. The CDR3 is made up of 13 amino acids.

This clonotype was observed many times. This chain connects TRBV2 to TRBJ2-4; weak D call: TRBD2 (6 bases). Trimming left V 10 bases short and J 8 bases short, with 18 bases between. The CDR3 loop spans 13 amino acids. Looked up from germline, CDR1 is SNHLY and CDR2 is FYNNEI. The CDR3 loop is CATAGGLGDIQYF. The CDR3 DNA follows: TGTGCCACGGCCGGGGGTTTGGGTGACATTCAGTACTTC.

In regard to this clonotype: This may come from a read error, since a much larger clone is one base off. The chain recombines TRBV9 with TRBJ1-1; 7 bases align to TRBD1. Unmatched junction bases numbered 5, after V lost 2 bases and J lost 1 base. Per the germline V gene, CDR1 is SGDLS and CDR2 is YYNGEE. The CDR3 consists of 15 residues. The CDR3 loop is CASSVAGGTNTEAFF. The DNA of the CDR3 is TGTGCCAGCAGCGTGGCAGGGGGAACGAACACTGAAGCTTTCTTT.

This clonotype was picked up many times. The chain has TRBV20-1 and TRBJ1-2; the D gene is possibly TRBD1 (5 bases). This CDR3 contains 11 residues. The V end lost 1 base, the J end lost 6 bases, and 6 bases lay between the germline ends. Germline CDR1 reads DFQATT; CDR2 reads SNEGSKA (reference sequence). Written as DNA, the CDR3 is TGCAGTGCTAGAGTACAGGATGGCTACACCTTC. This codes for CSARVQDGYTF.

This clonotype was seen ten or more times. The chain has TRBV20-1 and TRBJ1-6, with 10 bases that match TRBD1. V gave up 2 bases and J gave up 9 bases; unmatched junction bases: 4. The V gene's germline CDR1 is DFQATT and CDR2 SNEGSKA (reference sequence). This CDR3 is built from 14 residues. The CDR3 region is CSARSGTGVSPLHF. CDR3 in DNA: TGCAGTGCTAGATCGGGGACAGGGGTTTCACCCCTCCACTTT.

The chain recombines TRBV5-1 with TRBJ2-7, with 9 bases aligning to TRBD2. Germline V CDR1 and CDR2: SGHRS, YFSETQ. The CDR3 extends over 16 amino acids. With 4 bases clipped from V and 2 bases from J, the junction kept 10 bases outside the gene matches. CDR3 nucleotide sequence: TGCGCCAGCAGCCTATCGGGACTAGCAGATACCTACGAGCAGTACTTC. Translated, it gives CASSLSGLADTYEQYF.

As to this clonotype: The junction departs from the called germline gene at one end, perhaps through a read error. CDR3 protein: CASSPGGDTEASF. Written as DNA, the CDR3 is TGCGCCAGCAGCCCCGGCGGGGACACTGAAGCTTCCTTT. The V and J genes are TRBV5-1 and TRBJ1-1; maybe TRBD1 (6 bases). The germline V gene has CDR1 SGHRS and CDR2 YFSETQ. The CDR3 spans 13 residues. Supplemented by reference TRBV5-1 and TRBJ1-1, the full variable domain reads KAGVTQTPRYLIKTRGQQVTLSCSPISGHRSVSWYQQTPGQGLQFLFEYFSETQRNKGNFPGRFSGRQFSNSRSEMNVSTLELGDSALYLCASSPGGDTEASFGQGTRLTVV.

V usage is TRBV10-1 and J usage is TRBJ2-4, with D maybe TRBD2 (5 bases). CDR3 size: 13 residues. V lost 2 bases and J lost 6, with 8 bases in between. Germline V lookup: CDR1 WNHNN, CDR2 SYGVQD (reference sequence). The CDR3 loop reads CASSEGGGNIQYF. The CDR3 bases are TGCGCCAGCAGTGAGGGAGGAGGAAACATTCAGTACTTC.

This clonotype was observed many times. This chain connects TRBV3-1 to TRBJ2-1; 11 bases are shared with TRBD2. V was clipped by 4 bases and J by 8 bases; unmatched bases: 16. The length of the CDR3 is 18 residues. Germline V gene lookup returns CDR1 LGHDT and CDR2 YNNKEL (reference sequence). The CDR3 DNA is TGTGCCAGCAGCCGCCAAGACGGTGGTGTAGCGGGAGGGGATGAGCAGTTCTTC. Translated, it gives CASSRQDGGVAGGDEQFF.

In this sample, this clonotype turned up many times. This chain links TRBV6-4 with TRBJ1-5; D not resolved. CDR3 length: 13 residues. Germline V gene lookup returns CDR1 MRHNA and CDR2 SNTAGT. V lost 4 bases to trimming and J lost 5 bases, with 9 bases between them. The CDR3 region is CASSATQDQPQHF. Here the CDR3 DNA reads TGTGCCAGCAGTGCGACTCAAGATCAGCCCCAGCATTTT.

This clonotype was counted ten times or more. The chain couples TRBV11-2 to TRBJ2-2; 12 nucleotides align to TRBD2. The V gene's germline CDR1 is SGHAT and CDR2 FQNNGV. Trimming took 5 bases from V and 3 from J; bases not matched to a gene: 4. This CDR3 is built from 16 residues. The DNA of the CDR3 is TGTGCCAGCAGCGCCAGACTAGCGGGGGACACCGGGGAGCTGTTTTTT. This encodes CASSARLAGDTGELFF.